These 21 T cell receptor beta chains were all obtained from the same sample, sequenced in a study of cytomegalovirus exposure and HLA in healthy donors. This table comes from immunoSEQ multiplex PCR, and its TCRdb copy is limited to in-frame clones, with some not included. In the table there are fewer than 90,000 clones, approximately 95% of which are singletons. Sequencing was carried out using PBMCs. These receptors all come from a woman aged 18 to 35 in good health and CMV-seropositive.

This clone has a single count. The gene calls are TRBV7-2 and TRBJ1-5; D possibly corresponds to TRBD1 (5 bases). CDR3 size: 16 residues. The germline V and J ends were trimmed by 3 bases and 11 bases, with 23 bases remaining between them. Looked up from germline, CDR1 is SGHTA and CDR2 is FQGNSA. CDR3 sequence (DNA): TGTGCCAGCAGCTTTGAGTCCGGGACCGGCGGGGGGGCCCAGCATTTT. It is translated as CASSFESGTGGGAQHF.

This clone was recorded once. The rearrangement joins TRBV28 to TRBJ2-1, with D hard to call. Trimming left V 4 bases short and J 3 bases short, with 7 bases between. The germline CDR1 and CDR2 sequences are MDHEN and SYDVKM. The CDR3 length is 13 residues. CDR3 region: CASSYRFYNEQFF. The CDR3 nucleotides read TGTGCCAGCAGTTACCGGTTCTACAATGAGCAGTTCTTC.

The chain joins TRBV27 to TRBJ1-2; maybe TRBD1 (6 bases). The CDR3 loop spans 13 amino acids. Trimming left V 0 bases short and J 4 bases short, with 6 bases between. The V gene's germline CDR1 is MNHEY and CDR2 SMNVEV (reference sequence). CDR3 DNA sequence: TGTGCCAGCAGTTTATCCAGGGGCTATGGCTACACCTTC. The encoded protein is CASSLSRGYGYTF.

The genes are TRBV4-2 and TRBJ2-1; 13 bases align to TRBD2. Trimming removed 1 base from V and 7 bases from J; junction bases left unmatched: 4. Germline V gene sequence: CDR1 LGHNA, CDR2 YNFKEQ. The CDR3 loop spans 16 amino acids. The CDR3 spells CASSQGLAGGSNEQFF. The CDR3 DNA reads TGTGCCAGCAGCCAAGGACTAGCGGGGGGTTCTAATGAGCAGTTCTTC.

The genes are TRBV15 and TRBJ1-5, with 7 bases matching TRBD1. The CDR3 runs to 16 residues. Germline V lookup: CDR1 LNHNV, CDR2 YYDKDF (reference sequence). With 6 bases clipped from V and 2 bases from J, the junction kept 10 bases outside the gene matches. Here the CDR3 reads CATSKTGVLGNQPQHF. The CDR3 DNA follows: TGTGCCACCAGTAAAACAGGGGTCTTAGGCAATCAGCCCCAGCATTTT.

The rearrangement links TRBV9 to TRBJ1-1; 9 bases match TRBD1. CDR1 and CDR2 from the germline V gene are SGDLS and YYNGEE. Losses at the gene ends were 4 bases for V and 11 bases for J; bases not matched to a gene: 15. The length of the CDR3 is 15 residues. CDR3 protein: CASSRNPGQGRGAFF. Here the CDR3 DNA reads TGTGCCAGCAGCCGAAATCCGGGACAGGGACGAGGGGCTTTCTTT.

The chain is built from TRBV5-6 and TRBJ2-1; 7 bases are shared with TRBD2. The CDR3 consists of 15 residues. Germline V gene data show CDR1 as SGHDT and CDR2 as YYEEEE. The J segment lost 7 bases and the V segment lost 3 bases, leaving 10 bases of the junction unmatched. This CDR3 is CASSSGLVGGNEQFF. The CDR3 nucleotides are TGTGCCAGCAGCTCCGGACTAGTTGGCGGGAATGAGCAGTTCTTC.

The chain recombines TRBV11-3 with TRBJ2-1; 7 positions agree with TRBD2. CDR3 length: 15 amino acids. Per germline, CDR1 SGHNT and CDR2 YENEEA. J gave up 1 base and V 5 bases, and 5 bases lay outside the gene matches. The CDR3 is CASSSGTQSYNEQFF. As DNA, the CDR3 is TGTGCCAGCAGCAGCGGGACTCAATCCTACAATGAGCAGTTCTTC.

V and J are TRBV11-3 and TRBJ2-1; maybe TRBD1 (6 bases). The CDR3 totals 18 residues. V was pared by 0 bases and J by 2 bases, with 17 bases between. Germline V gene data show CDR1 as SGHNT and CDR2 as YENEEA. CDR3 in DNA: TGTGCCAGCAGCTTAGATCAGGGGCTCCCTCAACCCTACAATGAGCAGTTCTTC. It specifies CASSLDQGLPQPYNEQFF.

This clone was seen once. The chain links TRBV5-4 to TRBJ1-3; a weak D match, TRBD1 (5 bases). The V and J ends lost 4 bases and 0 bases respectively, with 20 bases between them. Germline values: CDR1 SGHNT, CDR2 YYREEE (reference sequence). The length of the CDR3 is 18 residues. The CDR3 reads CASSPGLGGEPSGNTIYF. The CDR3 DNA sequence: TGTGCCAGCAGCCCCGGGTTGGGGGGAGAACCCTCTGGAAACACCATATATTTT.

Only one count was recorded for this clone. CDR3 residues: CASSSSGRETQYF. The DNA of the CDR3 is TGTGCCAGCAGCTCTAGCGGGAGGGAGACCCAGTACTTC. V and J are TRBV11-3 and TRBJ2-5; 11 bases align to TRBD2. The CDR3 is 13 residues long. The junction had 0 bases not matched to a gene; V was cut back by 4 bases and J by 5 bases. Germline V gene data show CDR1 as SGHNT and CDR2 as YENEEA.

The V and J genes are TRBV9 and TRBJ1-6, with 7 nucleotides matching TRBD1. Germline V gene data show CDR1 as SGDLS and CDR2 as YYNGEE. The CDR3 is 15 amino acids. J lost 6 bases, V lost 0 bases, and 3 bases had no gene match. CDR3 coding DNA: TGTGCCAGCAGCGTAGGGGGACAGATTAATTCACCCCTCCACTTT. Its translation: CASSVGGQINSPLHF.

This chain connects TRBV11-3 to TRBJ2-1; 13 bases agree with TRBD2. The CDR3 has 15 amino acids. V shed 5 bases, J shed 6 bases, and the junction held 4 bases outside the gene matches. CDR1 and CDR2 (germline): SGHNT, YENEEA. The CDR3 is CASSRLAGGFNEQFF. CDR3 nucleotides: TGTGCCAGCAGCAGACTAGCGGGGGGATTCAATGAGCAGTTCTTC.

The V call is TRBV5-1, the J call TRBJ2-3; 9 bases are shared with TRBD2. The germline V gene has CDR1 SGHRS and CDR2 YFSETQ. CDR3 size: 14 residues. Trimming took 5 bases from V and 2 from J; bases not matched to a gene: 3. The CDR3 nucleotides read TGCGCCAGCAGGCGGGAGGGCACCACAGATACGCAGTATTTT. Its protein is CASRREGTTDTQYF.

V gene TRBV7-8 combines with J gene TRBJ2-3; 8 bases fit TRBD1. Trimming at V came to 5 bases and at J to 3 bases, leaving 13 bases not matched to a gene. CDR1 and CDR2 (germline): SGHVS, FQNEAQ. The CDR3 length is 17 residues. The CDR3 here is CASSGKDRAIATDTQYF. For the CDR3, the DNA is TGTGCCAGCAGCGGGAAGGACAGGGCGATAGCTACAGATACGCAGTATTTT.

The chain carries TRBV19 and TRBJ2-2; TRBD1 is a possible D gene (5 bases). V was cut by 3 bases and J by 1 base, with 9 bases left in between. The CDR3 contains 15 residues. The germline V gene encodes CDR1 LNHDA and CDR2 SQIVND (reference sequence). The chain's CDR3 is CASSMGRKNTGELFF. CDR3 nucleotides: TGTGCCAGTAGTATGGGGCGGAAGAACACCGGGGAGCTGTTTTTT.

The V call is TRBV7-9, the J call TRBJ1-1; 7 nucleotides line up with TRBD1. The CDR3 spans 16 residues. The junction had 9 bases not matched to a gene; V was cut back by 5 bases and J by 0 bases. Per the germline V gene, CDR1 is SEHNR and CDR2 is FQNEAQ (reference sequence). CDR3 DNA: TGTGCCAGCAGCCCACGACAGGGAATTTTGAACACTGAAGCTTTCTTT. It encodes CASSPRQGILNTEAFF.

This chain joins TRBV7-2 and TRBJ2-1; the D gene is possibly TRBD2 (6 bases). Germline CDR1 SGHTA, CDR2 FQGNSA. The ends were cut back, 3 bases at V and 5 bases at J, with 14 bases in the middle. The CDR3 consists of 15 residues. The CDR3 is CASSFAGTSHNEQFF. Written as DNA, the CDR3 is TGTGCCAGCAGCTTCGCCGGAACTAGCCACAATGAGCAGTTCTTC.

The V gene is TRBV5-4, the J gene TRBJ2-5, with 11 bases aligning to TRBD2. Germline CDR1 SGHNT, CDR2 YYREEE (reference sequence). V was pared by 3 bases and J by 5 bases, with 9 bases of the junction left unmatched. This CDR3 region has 16 residues. DNA for the CDR3: TGTGCCAGCAGCTCTAAGACTAGCGGGGCTGGGGAGACCCAGTACTTC. This encodes CASSSKTSGAGETQYF.

This chain links TRBV5-1 with TRBJ2-6, with D unclear. The CDR3 covers 17 residues. Trimming removed 1 base from V and 0 bases from J, with 11 bases in between. In germline, CDR1 is SGHRS, CDR2 YFSETQ. The chain's CDR3 is CASSLSSPSSGANVLTF. The CDR3 bases are TGCGCCAGCAGCTTGTCTTCCCCTAGCTCTGGGGCCAACGTCCTGACTTTC.

CDR3 nucleotides: TGTGCCAGCAGTGTGGAAGCGGGAGTAGGGGAAAAACTGTTTTTT. Its translation: CASSVEAGVGEKLFF. This chain links TRBV6-4 with TRBJ1-4; D uncertain. Germline V CDR1 and CDR2: MRHNA, SNTAGT. V was trimmed by 4 bases and J by 8 bases, leaving 17 bases between them. This CDR3 has 15 amino acids.